This TCR beta chain was recovered during a study of primary melanoma T cells and metastatic recurrence. Germline assignment: CDR1 SGHNT and CDR2 YENEEA. CDR3 length: 15 amino acids. V gave up 1 base and J gave up 1 base, with 10 bases separating them. Findings and caveats of the study: A tumor T-cell fraction above 20% appeared protective. Adding T-cell fraction to thickness reportedly best improved survival prediction.

As regards this clone: As yet, its antigen is unknown.

The data were produced by immunoSEQ multiplex PCR, yet TCRdb's version contains in-frame clones alone and is incomplete. This sample carries about 280 clones, about 64% of them seen once, and the ten largest clones take just under 25%. The chain carries TRBV11-3 and TRBJ1-1, with D possibly being TRBD1 (5 bases). This receptor was obtained from a human donor with melanoma. The sequencing sample was made of melanoma tumor tissue. The CDR3, as DNA: TGTGCCAGCAGCTTAGTTGGGGGGTCGAACACTGAAGCTTTCTTT. It is translated as CASSLVGGSNTEAFF.